This T cell receptor (beta chain) is drawn from a study of blood T cell repertoires in COVID-19 (TCRdb year 2020). In terms of the full investigation: Collaborator samples came from the United States, Italy and Spain and covered acute and convalescent phases of COVID-19. The material from the prospective study consisted of cDNA or gDNA derived from T cells, B-cell-depleted T cells, or PBMCs. Deeply sampled blood TCRbeta repertoires from subjects exposed to, actively infected with, or recovered from COVID-19 were included in the dataset. The repertoires were released in a freely available public database meant as a resource for research on the immune response to SARS-CoV-2. The samples were drawn from the first 160 participants of the ongoing ImmuneRACE study and from over 950 subjects provided by 6 global collaborators. Sample metadata almost always included a de-identified subject ID, COVID-19 status, age in years and sex. Where HLA class I and class II types were available, the types were taken from metadata supplied by the sample provider, not from assay-based typing.

TCRbeta CDR3 regions were amplified from genomic DNA using the immunoSEQ Assay, a bias-controlled multiplex PCR. The published analysis was carried out like this. Nucleated cell counts per sample were estimated from amplification of reference gene primers within the assay. To quantify the absolute abundance of each unique TCRbeta CDR3 rearrangement, sequence reads were collapsed and filtered. For each sample, productive Simpson clonality was calculated as the square root of Simpson's diversity index over productive rearrangements. Entries here come from immuneACCESS through TCRdb and include only in-frame sequences with V and J called. Some clones fail to appear in such tables; in the studies checked, an unresolved V gene covers under half of the shortfall, and the cause of the remainder is unknown. V and J calls and clone size are as listed in that table; D and trimming were resolved from the DNA. Present in this sample are about 250,000 clones, just over 90% of which were seen just once. Under 2.5% of the sample lies in the top ten.

Worth noting for this clone: Its antigen remains unidentified. Nothing much larger sits one base from this clone, and base qualities are not available.

Study-level results and caveats: How much clinical and demographic metadata was included differed by source and by participant, and the metadata was provided uncurated.

In the prospective study, participants were about 18 to 95 years old, resided in about two dozen geographic areas of the United States, and were enrolled through a virtual design. In the prospective study, participants were assigned to cohorts based on the clinical history participants reported in a screening survey and a study questionnaire. Recovered participants in ImmuneRACE Cohort 3 were defined as having two consecutive negative NP/OP PCR tests, clearance from a healthcare professional, or resolution of symptoms. In the prospective study, whole blood, serum and a nasopharyngeal or oropharyngeal swab were collected from each participant by mobile phlebotomists. Participants in the prospective study had the option to provide additional blood draws and questionnaires over a 2-month period. Blood samples from the prospective study were shipped frozen or at room temperature prior to DNA extraction.

The clonotype comes from a woman in her late teens or twenties who had recovered from COVID-19. What was sequenced was PBMCs or T cells enriched from blood (not recorded which).

The DNA is TGTGCCAGCAGCCCTGGGGGGAGGATCCAAGAGACCCAGTACTTC. Its amino acids are CASSPGGRIQETQYF. Recombination linked TRBV9 to TRBJ2-5; D gene: possibly TRBD2, on 6 matching bases. The CDR3 starts with the cysteine, ends with the phenylalanine, and has 15 residues. The CDR3 DNA has 45 bases and is translated from base 1. Between the V and J ends, shortened by 4 bases and 1 base respectively, the junction contains 14 bases. CDR1 and CDR2 are read off the germline V gene as SGDLS and YYNGEE.